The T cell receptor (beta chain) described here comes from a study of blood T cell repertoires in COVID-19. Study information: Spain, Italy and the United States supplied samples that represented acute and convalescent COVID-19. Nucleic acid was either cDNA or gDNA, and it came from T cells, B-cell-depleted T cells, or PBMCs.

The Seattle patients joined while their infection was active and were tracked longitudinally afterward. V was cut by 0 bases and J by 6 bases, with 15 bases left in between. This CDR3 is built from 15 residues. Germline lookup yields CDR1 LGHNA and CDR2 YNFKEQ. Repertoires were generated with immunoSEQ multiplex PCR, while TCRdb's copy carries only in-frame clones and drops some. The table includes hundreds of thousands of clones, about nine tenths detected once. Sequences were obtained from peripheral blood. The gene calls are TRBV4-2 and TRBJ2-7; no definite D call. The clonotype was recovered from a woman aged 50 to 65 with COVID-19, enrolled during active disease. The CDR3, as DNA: TGTGCCAGCAGCCAAGACTACAGTCTGGAACGCGAGCAGTACTTC. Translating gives CASSQDYSLEREQYF.